Listed below are T cell receptor beta chains from one sample, sequenced in a study of T cells after yellow fever vaccination. TCRdb ran MiXCR on the 5' RACE reads and lists one entry per CDR3 protein. The top ten clones hold 18% of a sample with some 320,000 distinct CDR3 sequences, roughly 9.4% of them seen once. The sample in question was PBMCs, obtained on the day of the first yellow fever vaccination. Source of these receptors: a man aged 18 to 29 who received the YFV17D yellow fever vaccine. Both conserved end residues are trimmed from each CDR3. Fields, in order: V gene, CDR3 length, J gene, CDR3 protein.

v_call: TRBV6-2/TRBV6-3; cdr3_length: 13; j_call: TRBJ1-2; cdr3_aa: ASRRSTEQNYGYT
v_call: TRBV3-1; cdr3_length: 13; j_call: TRBJ2-1; cdr3_aa: ASSRRQRSGNEQF
v_call: TRBV4-1; cdr3_length: 12; j_call: TRBJ2-5; cdr3_aa: ASSHYDREETQY
v_call: TRBV4-3; cdr3_length: 12; j_call: TRBJ2-3; cdr3_aa: ASSRSDYTDTQY
v_call: TRBV5-1; cdr3_length: 11; j_call: TRBJ1-1; cdr3_aa: ASSLGTASEAF
v_call: TRBV10-3; cdr3_length: 11; j_call: TRBJ1-1; cdr3_aa: AAGQGANTEAF
v_call: TRBV6-1; cdr3_length: 14; j_call: TRBJ2-2; cdr3_aa: ASTTGHTSNTGELF
v_call: TRBV5-1; cdr3_length: 12; j_call: TRBJ2-7; cdr3_aa: ASSHGGGFYEQY
v_call: TRBV2; cdr3_length: 13; j_call: TRBJ1-1; cdr3_aa: ASSALGQGSTEAF
v_call: TRBV29-1; cdr3_length: 11; j_call: TRBJ1-5; cdr3_aa: SVVLGSGQPQH
v_call: TRBV21-1; cdr3_length: 12; j_call: TRBJ2-3; cdr3_aa: ASAREGGGDTQY
v_call: TRBV7-3; cdr3_length: 12; j_call: TRBJ1-1; cdr3_aa: ASSSGHTNTEAF
v_call: TRBV12-3/TRBV12-4; cdr3_length: 13; j_call: TRBJ2-3; cdr3_aa: ASSPPRGRTDTQY
v_call: TRBV19; cdr3_length: 12; j_call: TRBJ1-2; cdr3_aa: ASSIGGGLYGYT
v_call: TRBV18; cdr3_length: 11; j_call: TRBJ2-7; cdr3_aa: ASSSDRAYEQY
v_call: TRBV5-4; cdr3_length: 11; j_call: TRBJ2-2; cdr3_aa: ASSLAGSFGLF
v_call: TRBV7-3; cdr3_length: 11; j_call: TRBJ2-3; cdr3_aa: ASSSRHADTQY
v_call: TRBV20-1; cdr3_length: 9; j_call: TRBJ2-1; cdr3_aa: SARADNEQF
v_call: TRBV23-1; cdr3_length: 15; j_call: TRBJ2-7; cdr3_aa: ASSRLRGDRACYEQY
v_call: TRBV12-3/TRBV12-4; cdr3_length: 12; j_call: TRBJ2-3; cdr3_aa: ASSGHRGGDTQY
v_call: TRBV6-1; cdr3_length: 13; j_call: TRBJ2-3; cdr3_aa: ATVDRGGGTDTQY
v_call: TRBV12-3/TRBV12-4; cdr3_length: 10; j_call: TRBJ1-2; cdr3_aa: ASNSNRVGYT
v_call: TRBV18; cdr3_length: 14; j_call: TRBJ1-4; cdr3_aa: ASSPPRGSANEKLF
v_call: TRBV4-3; cdr3_length: 15; j_call: TRBJ1-2; cdr3_aa: ASSPSRSPGVVYGYT
v_call: TRBV10-3; cdr3_length: 12; j_call: TRBJ1-2; cdr3_aa: AISERAANYGYT
v_call: TRBV7-9; cdr3_length: 12; j_call: TRBJ1-2; cdr3_aa: ASSFDRVGGGYT
v_call: TRBV12-3/TRBV12-4; cdr3_length: 13; j_call: TRBJ2-2; cdr3_aa: ASRASGKNTGELF
v_call: TRBV4-2; cdr3_length: 11; j_call: TRBJ2-3; cdr3_aa: ASSHNPTDTQY
v_call: TRBV7-9; cdr3_length: 14; j_call: TRBJ2-3; cdr3_aa: ASSSKRTGGTDTQY
v_call: TRBV18; cdr3_length: 14; j_call: TRBJ1-4; cdr3_aa: ASSPPAGTTNEKLF
v_call: TRBV11-2; cdr3_length: 12; j_call: TRBJ2-3; cdr3_aa: ASSPDGGRHTQY
v_call: TRBV20-1; cdr3_length: 14; j_call: TRBJ1-6; cdr3_aa: SARDWRSSYNSPLH
v_call: TRBV6-2/TRBV6-3; cdr3_length: 13; j_call: TRBJ1-6; cdr3_aa: ASTYDGGANSPLH
v_call: TRBV5-1; cdr3_length: 14; j_call: TRBJ2-1; cdr3_aa: ASSPLSGGVPTEQF
v_call: TRBV7-2; cdr3_length: 12; j_call: TRBJ2-4; cdr3_aa: ASSFRGRQNIQY
v_call: TRBV7-8; cdr3_length: 14; j_call: TRBJ2-2; cdr3_aa: ASSPRAGGGTGELF
v_call: TRBV19; cdr3_length: 11; j_call: TRBJ2-4; cdr3_aa: ASRETGENIQY
v_call: TRBV3-1; cdr3_length: 10; j_call: TRBJ2-2; cdr3_aa: ASSYTAGELF
v_call: TRBV7-9; cdr3_length: 15; j_call: TRBJ2-7; cdr3_aa: ASSLSTERGPTYEQY
v_call: TRBV20-1; cdr3_length: 17; j_call: TRBJ1-1; cdr3_aa: SASKFFRPSLGRNTEAF
v_call: TRBV7-9; cdr3_length: 14; j_call: TRBJ2-6; cdr3_aa: ATRKAQRPGANVLT